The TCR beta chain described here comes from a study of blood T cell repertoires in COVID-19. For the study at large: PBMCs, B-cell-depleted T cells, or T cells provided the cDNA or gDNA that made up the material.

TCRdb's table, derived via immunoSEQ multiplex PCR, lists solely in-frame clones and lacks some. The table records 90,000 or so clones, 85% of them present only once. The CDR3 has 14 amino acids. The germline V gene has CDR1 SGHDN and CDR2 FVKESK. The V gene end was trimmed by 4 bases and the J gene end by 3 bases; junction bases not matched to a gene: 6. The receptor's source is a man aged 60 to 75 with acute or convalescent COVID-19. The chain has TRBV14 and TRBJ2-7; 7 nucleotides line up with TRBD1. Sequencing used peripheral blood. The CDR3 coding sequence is TGTGCCAGCAGCCCAACCAGGGGGATCTACGAGCAGTACTTC. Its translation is CASSPTRGIYEQYF.